The present T cell receptor (beta chain) was sequenced within a study of cytomegalovirus exposure and HLA in healthy donors. Regarding the study as a whole: Exclusion applied to some V segments, including TRBV6-2 and TRBV6-3, as they were indistinguishable.

Comment on this clone: Antigen: not known.

Trimming left V 6 bases short and J 4 bases short, with 18 bases between. CDR3 length equals 15 residues. The germline CDR1 and CDR2 sequences are MNHEY and SVGAGI. The PCR was carried out with 60 Vbeta primers and 13 Jbeta primers. The protocol was immunoSEQ multiplex PCR, while the TCRdb copy is restricted to in-frame clones and leaves out a portion. The table includes some 220,000 clones, 78% detected once. The specimen was PBMCs. This chain uses TRBV6-5 with TRBJ1-2; D may be TRBD1 (6 bases). The sequence was collected from a boy aged 10-17 years in good health and CMV-seronegative. In DNA form, the CDR3 reads TGTGCCAGCAGACCCACCACAGGGACGCGCTATGGCTACACCTTC. Encoded protein: CASRPTTGTRYGYTF.